This TCR beta chain was obtained from a study of cytomegalovirus exposure and HLA in healthy donors. There are 13 residues in the CDR3. The germline CDR1 and CDR2 sequences are MNHEY and SVGAGI. Trimming took off 4 bases at V and 2 bases at J, with 9 bases between the two ends. Primers for the PCR totalled 60 Vbeta and 13 Jbeta. Sequencing used immunoSEQ multiplex PCR; TCRdb keeps in-frame clones, though not all of them. This sample's table reports 50,000 to 60,000 clones. The source is a male donor in good health and CMV-seronegative. The source material was PBMCs. The V gene is TRBV6-5, the J gene TRBJ2-7; D unclear. Here the CDR3 DNA reads TGTGCCAGCAGTTCCTACGCCGCCTACGAGCAGTACTTC. Translated, it gives CASSSYAAYEQYF.